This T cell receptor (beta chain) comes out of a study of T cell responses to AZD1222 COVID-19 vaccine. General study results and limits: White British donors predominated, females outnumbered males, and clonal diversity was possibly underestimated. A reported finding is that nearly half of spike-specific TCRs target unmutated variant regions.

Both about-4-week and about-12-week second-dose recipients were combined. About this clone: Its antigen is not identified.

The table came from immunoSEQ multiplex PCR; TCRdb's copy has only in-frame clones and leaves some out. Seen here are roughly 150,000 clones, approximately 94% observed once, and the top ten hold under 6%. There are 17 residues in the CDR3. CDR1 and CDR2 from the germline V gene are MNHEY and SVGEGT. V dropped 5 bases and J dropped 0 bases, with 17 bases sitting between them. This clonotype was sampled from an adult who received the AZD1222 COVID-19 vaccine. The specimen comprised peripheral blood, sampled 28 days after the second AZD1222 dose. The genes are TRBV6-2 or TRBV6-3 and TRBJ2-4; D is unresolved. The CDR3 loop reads CASSPSPGALAKNIQYF. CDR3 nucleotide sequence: TGTGCCAGCAGTCCCTCCCCAGGTGCTCTAGCCAAAAACATTCAGTACTTC.